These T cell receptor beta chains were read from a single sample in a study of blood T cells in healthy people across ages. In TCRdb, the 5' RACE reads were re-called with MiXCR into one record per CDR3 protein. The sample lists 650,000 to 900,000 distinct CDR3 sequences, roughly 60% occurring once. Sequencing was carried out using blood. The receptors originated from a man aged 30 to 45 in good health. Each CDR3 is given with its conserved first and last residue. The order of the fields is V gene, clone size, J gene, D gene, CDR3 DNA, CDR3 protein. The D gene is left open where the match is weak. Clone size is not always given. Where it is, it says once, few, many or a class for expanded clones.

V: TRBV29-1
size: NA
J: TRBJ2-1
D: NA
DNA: TGCAGCATTGAAGGCTTGGGGAGTTCCTACAATGAGCAGTTCTTC
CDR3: CSIEGLGSSYNEQFF

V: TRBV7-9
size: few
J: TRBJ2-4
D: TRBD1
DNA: TGTGCCAGCAGCTCCCGACAGGGCTCGGCCAAAAACATTCAGTACTTC
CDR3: CASSSRQGSAKNIQYF

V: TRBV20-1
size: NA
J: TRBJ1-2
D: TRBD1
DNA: TGCAGTGCTACAGACAGCAGGGGGTCCCTCTATGGCTACACCTTC
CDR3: CSATDSRGSLYGYTF

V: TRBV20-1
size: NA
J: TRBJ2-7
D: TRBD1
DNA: TGCAGTGCTAGGGGGGGACAGGGGGCGTTCAGTCAGTACTTC
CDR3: CSARGGQGAFSQYF

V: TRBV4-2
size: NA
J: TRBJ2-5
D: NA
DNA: TGTGCCAGCAGCCAAGATAGAAGCCAAGAGACCCAGTACTTC
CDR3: CASSQDRSQETQYF

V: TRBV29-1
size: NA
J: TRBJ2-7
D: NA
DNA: TGCAGCGGACATGAGGGGGACGAGCAGTACTTC
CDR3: CSGHEGDEQYF

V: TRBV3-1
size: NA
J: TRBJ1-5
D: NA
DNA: TGTGCCAGCAGCCAAGATACCAGCCCCAATCAGCCCCAGCATTTT
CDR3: CASSQDTSPNQPQHF

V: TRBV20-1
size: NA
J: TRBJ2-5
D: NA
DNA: TGCAGTGCTAGCCTTGAAGGGGGAGAGACCCAGTACTTC
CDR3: CSASLEGGETQYF

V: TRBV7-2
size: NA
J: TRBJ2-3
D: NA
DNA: TGTGCCAGCAGCGCCCGGGGCGGGTCTAGCACAGATACGCAGTATTTT
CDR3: CASSARGGSSTDTQYF

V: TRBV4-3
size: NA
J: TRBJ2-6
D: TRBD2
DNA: TGCGCCAGCAGCCTAAGCGGGGGGACAGGGGCCAACGTCCTGACTTTC
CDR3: CASSLSGGTGANVLTF

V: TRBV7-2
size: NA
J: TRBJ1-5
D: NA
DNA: TGTGCCAGCAGCTTCGGGAGTTTGCAGCCCCAGCATTTT
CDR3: CASSFGSLQPQHF

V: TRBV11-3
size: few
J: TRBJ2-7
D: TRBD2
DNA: TGTGCCAGCAGCCCCAAGGGCACTAGCGTGAACGAGCAGTACTTC
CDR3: CASSPKGTSVNEQYF

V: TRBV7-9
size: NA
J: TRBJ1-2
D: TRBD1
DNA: TGTGCCAGCAGCTACGGGACAGGGGATGGCTACACCTTC
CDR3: CASSYGTGDGYTF

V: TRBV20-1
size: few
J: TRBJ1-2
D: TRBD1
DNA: TGCAGTGCTAGAGATCAGGATAGGGGGCCACACTATGGCTACACCTTC
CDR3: CSARDQDRGPHYGYTF

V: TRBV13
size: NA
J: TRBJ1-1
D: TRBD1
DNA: TGTGCCAGCAGCTGGGGACAGGGGAATGCTTTCTTT
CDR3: CASSWGQGNAFF

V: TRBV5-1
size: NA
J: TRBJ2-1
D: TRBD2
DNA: TGCGCCAGCAGCTTGGAGGCTAGCGGGGGGGGACAATATGAGCAGTTCTTC
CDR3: CASSLEASGGGQYEQFF

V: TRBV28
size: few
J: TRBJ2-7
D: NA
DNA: TGTGCCAGCAGGGGACTGGGACTGACTGAGGGCTACGAGCAGTACTTC
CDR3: CASRGLGLTEGYEQYF

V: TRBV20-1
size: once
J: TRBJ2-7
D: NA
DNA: TGCAGTGCTAGCCCGACTACTAGCTACGAGCAGTACTTC
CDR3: CSASPTTSYEQYF

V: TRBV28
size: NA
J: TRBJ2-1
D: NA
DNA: TGTGCCAGCAGTATTTTACAGGAGACATACAATGAGCAGTTCTTC
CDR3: CASSILQETYNEQFF

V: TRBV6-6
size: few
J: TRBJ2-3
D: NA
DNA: TGTGCCAGCAGTCTGCGTAGGGACACAGATACGCAGTATTTT
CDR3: CASSLRRDTDTQYF

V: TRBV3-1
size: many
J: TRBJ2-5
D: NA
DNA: TGTGCCAGCAGCCGATTGGAGACCCAGTACTTC
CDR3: CASSRLETQYF

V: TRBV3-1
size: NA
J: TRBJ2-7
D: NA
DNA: TGTGCCAGCAGCCTCTCAGAGAAGGGACCCACTGGGGGCTACGAGCAGTACTTC
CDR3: CASSLSEKGPTGGYEQYF

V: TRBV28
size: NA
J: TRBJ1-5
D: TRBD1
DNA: TGTGCCAGCAGTTTATCCCAGGGGGGCAGCAATCAGCCCCAGCATTTT
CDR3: CASSLSQGGSNQPQHF

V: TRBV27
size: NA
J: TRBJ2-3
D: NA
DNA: TGTGCCAGCAGTTTATCGATGGCTAGCGATACGCAGTATTTT
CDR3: CASSLSMASDTQYF

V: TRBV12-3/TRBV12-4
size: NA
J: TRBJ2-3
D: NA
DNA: TGTGCCAGCACCGTACCCACGAGGCCAGATACGCAGTATTTT
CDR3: CASTVPTRPDTQYF

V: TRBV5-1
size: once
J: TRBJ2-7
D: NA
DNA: TGCGCCAGCAGCTTAAGGGAAGCCTACGAGCAGTACTTC
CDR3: CASSLREAYEQYF

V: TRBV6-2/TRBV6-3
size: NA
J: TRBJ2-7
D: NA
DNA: TGTGCCAGCAAAGGGTCCCGCAGGGGCTACGAGCAGTACTTC
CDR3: CASKGSRRGYEQYF

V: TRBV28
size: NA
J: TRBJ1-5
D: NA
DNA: TGTGCCAGCAGTAACGGGGGAGGCAATCAGCCCCGGCATTTT
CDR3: CASSNGGGNQPRHF

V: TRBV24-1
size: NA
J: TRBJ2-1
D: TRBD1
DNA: TGTGCCACCAGTGTAGGGACAGAGAACTACAATGAGCAGTTCTTC
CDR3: CATSVGTENYNEQFF

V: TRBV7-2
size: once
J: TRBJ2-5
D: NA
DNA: TGTGCCGGCAGCTCCCGGATGGTCTTGGACGAGACCCAGTACTTC
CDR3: CAGSSRMVLDETQYF

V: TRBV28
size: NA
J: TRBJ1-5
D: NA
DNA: TGTGCGCACGTCAGGGCCGGCAGCAATCGGCCCCAGCATTTT
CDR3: CAHVRAGSNRPQHF

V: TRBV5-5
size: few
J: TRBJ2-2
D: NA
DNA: TGTGCCAGCAGCTTGGTGATGTTAGCAATGGACGGGGAGCTGTTTTTT
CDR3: CASSLVMLAMDGELFF

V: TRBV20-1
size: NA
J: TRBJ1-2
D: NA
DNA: TGCAGTGCTACGGAGACAGCCTATGGCTACACCTTC
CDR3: CSATETAYGYTF

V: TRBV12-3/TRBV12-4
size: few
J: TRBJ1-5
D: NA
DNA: TGTGCCAGCACCCACGGCGCGCTGCCCCAGCATTTT
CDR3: CASTHGALPQHF

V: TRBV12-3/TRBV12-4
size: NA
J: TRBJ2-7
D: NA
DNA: TGTGCCAGCAGTTGGGGGGCCTCCTACGAGCAGTACTTC
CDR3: CASSWGASYEQYF

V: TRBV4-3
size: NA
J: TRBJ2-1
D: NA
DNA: TGCGCCAGCAGCCAAGAAGCGCCGAGAGTTGTGGGGAACAATGAGCAGTTCTTC
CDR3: CASSQEAPRVVGNNEQFF

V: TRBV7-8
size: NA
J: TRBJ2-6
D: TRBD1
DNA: TGTGCCAGCAGTTCTAGTAGGGGGACAGGGGGTCCCTTTCGGGCCAACGTCCTGACTTTC
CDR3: CASSSSRGTGGPFRANVLTF

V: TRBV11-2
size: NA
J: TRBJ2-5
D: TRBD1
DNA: TGTGCCAGCAGCTTAGGAAGACAGGGGCGACTCCAAGAGACCCAGTACTTC
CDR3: CASSLGRQGRLQETQYF

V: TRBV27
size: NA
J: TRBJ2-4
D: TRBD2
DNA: TGTGCCAGCAGTTTAGCATTAGCGGGGACGAACATTCAGTACTTC
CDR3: CASSLALAGTNIQYF

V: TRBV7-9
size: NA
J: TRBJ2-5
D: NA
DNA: TGTGCCAGCAGCCCCTATGCCACTAGTAGGGGTGGCCAAGAGACCCAGTACTTC
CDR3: CASSPYATSRGGQETQYF

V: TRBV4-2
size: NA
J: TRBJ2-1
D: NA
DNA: TGTGCCAGCAGCCAGCCGGATCAGGATGAGCAGTTCTTC
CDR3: CASSQPDQDEQFF

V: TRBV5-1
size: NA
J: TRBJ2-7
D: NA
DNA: TGCGCCAGCAGCTCCTCGGGACACCGCTACTCCTACGAGCAGTACTTC
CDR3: CASSSSGHRYSYEQYF

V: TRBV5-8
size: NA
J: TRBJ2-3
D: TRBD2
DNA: TGTGCCAGCAGCTTAGTGGTATCCAGGCGGGGGGATACGCAGTATTTT
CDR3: CASSLVVSRRGDTQYF

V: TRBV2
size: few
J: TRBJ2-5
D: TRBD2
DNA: TGTGCCAACCGCCGCTCTAGCGGGGGGTCCCAAGAGACCCAGTACTTC
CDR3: CANRRSSGGSQETQYF

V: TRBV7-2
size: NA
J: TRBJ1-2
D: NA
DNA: TGTGCCAGCAGCTCCAGTGGGGCGCAGGGGAGGGGCTACACCTTC
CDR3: CASSSSGAQGRGYTF

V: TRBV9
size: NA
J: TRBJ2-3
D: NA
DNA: TGTGCCAGCAGCGGCAGGACAGAAGATACGCAGTATTTT
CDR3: CASSGRTEDTQYF

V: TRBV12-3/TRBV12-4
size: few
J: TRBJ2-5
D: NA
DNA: TGTGCCAGCGCATTGATGGGTTTCCAAGAGACCCAGTACTTC
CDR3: CASALMGFQETQYF

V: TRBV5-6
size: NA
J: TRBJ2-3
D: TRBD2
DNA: TGTGCCAGCAGCCATACTAGCGGGGGGGACACAGATACGCGGTATTTT
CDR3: CASSHTSGGDTDTRYF